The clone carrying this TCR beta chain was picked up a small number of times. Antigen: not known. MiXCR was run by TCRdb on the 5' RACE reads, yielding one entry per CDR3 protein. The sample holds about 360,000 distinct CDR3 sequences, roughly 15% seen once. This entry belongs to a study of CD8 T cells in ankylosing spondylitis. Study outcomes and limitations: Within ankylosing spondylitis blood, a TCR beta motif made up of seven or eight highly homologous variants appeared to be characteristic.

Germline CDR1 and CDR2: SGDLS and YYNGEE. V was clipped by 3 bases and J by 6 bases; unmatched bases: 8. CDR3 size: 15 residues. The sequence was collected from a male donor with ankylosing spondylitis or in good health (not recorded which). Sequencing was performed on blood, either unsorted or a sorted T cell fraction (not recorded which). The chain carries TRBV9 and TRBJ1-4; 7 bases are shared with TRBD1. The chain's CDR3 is CASSASPQGDEKLFF. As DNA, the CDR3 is TGTGCCAGCAGCGCGTCTCCCCAGGGGGATGAAAAACTGTTTTTT.